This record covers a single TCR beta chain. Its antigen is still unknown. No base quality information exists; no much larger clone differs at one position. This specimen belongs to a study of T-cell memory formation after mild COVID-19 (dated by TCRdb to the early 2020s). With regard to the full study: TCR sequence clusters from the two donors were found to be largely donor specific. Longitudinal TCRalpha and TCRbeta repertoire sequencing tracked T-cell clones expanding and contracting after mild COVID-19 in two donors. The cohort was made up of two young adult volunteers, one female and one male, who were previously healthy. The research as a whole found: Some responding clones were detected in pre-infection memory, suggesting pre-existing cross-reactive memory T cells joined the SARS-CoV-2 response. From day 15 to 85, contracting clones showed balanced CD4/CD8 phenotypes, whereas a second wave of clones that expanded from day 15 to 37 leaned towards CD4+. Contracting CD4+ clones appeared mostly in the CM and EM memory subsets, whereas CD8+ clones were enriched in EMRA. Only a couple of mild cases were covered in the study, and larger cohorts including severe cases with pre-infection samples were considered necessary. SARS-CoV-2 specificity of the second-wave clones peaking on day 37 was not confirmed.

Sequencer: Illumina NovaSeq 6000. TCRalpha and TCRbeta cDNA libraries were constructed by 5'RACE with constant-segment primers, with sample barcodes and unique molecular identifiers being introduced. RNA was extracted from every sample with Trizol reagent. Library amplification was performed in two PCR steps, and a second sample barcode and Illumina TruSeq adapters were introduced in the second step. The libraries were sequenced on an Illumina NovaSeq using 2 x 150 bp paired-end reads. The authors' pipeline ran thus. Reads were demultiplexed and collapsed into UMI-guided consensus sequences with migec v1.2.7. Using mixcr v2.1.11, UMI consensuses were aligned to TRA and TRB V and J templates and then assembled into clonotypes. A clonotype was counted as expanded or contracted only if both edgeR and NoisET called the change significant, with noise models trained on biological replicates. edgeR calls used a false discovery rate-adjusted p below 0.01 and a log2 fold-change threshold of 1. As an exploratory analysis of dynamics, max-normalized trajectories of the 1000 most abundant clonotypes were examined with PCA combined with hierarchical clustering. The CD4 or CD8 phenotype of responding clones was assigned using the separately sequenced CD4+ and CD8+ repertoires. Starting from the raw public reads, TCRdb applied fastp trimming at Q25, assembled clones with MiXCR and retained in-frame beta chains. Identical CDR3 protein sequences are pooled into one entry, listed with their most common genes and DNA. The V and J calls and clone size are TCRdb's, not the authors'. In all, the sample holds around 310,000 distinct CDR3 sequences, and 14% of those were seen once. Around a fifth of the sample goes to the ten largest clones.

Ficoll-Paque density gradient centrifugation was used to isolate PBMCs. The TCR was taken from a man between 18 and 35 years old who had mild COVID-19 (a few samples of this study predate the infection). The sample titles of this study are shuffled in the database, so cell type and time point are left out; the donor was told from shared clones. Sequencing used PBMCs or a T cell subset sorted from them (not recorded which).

The encoded CDR3 is CASSLRQSANTEAFF. The DNA sequence is given as TGTGCCAGCAGCTTGCGCCAGTCGGCAAACACTGAAGCTTTCTTT. The chain joins TRBV5-5 to TRBJ1-1; the D gene lacks a confident call. The junction carries 12 bases between V and J, which are trimmed by 1 base and 2 bases respectively. As encoded in the germline V gene (reference sequence), CDR1 is SGHKS while CDR2 is YYEKEE. The CDR3 starts with the cysteine, ends with the phenylalanine, and has 15 residues. Only CDR3 DNA is held: 45 bases, read in frame from base 1.